This T cell receptor (beta chain) was obtained from a study of shared clonotypes between healthy human individuals. From germline, CDR1 is SGHDT and CDR2 YYEEEE. Between the trimmed V and J ends, which lost 0 bases and 6 bases, there was a span of 9 bases. The CDR3 spans 13 residues. TCRdb keeps only in-frame clones here, not all; method: immunoSEQ multiplex PCR. The sample records a few million clones, 90% to 95% being singletons. The sequence was collected from a man aged 18 to 29 in good health. Some clones in this sample may be carry-over from other donors' samples. The rearrangement links TRBV5-6 to TRBJ1-1, with no clear D. Sequencing used naive CD4+ T cells from PBMCs. Indicated subset: CD45RA+ positively selected. The CDR3 nucleotides read TGTGCCAGCAGCTTGGAAAGGTATGCTGAAGCTTTCTTT. Translated: CASSLERYAEAFF.